The 26 T cell receptor beta chains reported below all come from one sample, sequenced in a study of blood T cell repertoires in COVID-19. The repertoire was sequenced with immunoSEQ multiplex PCR; TCRdb's copy has only in-frame clones and lacks some. The sample consists of 250,000 to 350,000 clones, 70% to 90% of them appearing once. The sequencing sample was made of PBMCs or T cells enriched from blood (not recorded which). The receptors derive from a woman between 25 and 40 years old who had recovered from COVID-19.

V usage is TRBV9 and J usage is TRBJ1-1, with D perhaps TRBD1 (5 bases). V gave up 4 bases and J gave up 3 bases, with 13 bases separating them. The CDR3 has 14 amino acids. Germline V gene data show CDR1 as SGDLS and CDR2 as YYNGEE. CDR3 DNA: TGTGCCAGCAGCAGACAGTGGCGGTACACTGAAGCTTTCTTT. Its protein is CASSRQWRYTEAFF.

The genes are TRBV9 and TRBJ2-3; 7 nucleotides match TRBD2. The CDR3 loop spans 17 amino acids. Germline V lookup: CDR1 SGDLS, CDR2 YYNGEE. V shed 3 bases, J shed 4 bases, and the junction held 14 bases outside the gene matches. The DNA for the CDR3 is TGTGCCAGCAGCGCAACCTCGGGCGGGGGTGAGTCAGATACGCAGTATTTT. Translating it yields CASSATSGGGESDTQYF.

A few counts support this clone. This sequence joins TRBV6-6 and TRBJ1-6; 9 bases agree with TRBD1. The germline CDR1 and CDR2 sequences are MNHNY and SVGAGI (reference sequence). The V and J ends lost 4 bases and 9 bases, in that order; junction bases with no gene match: 7. The CDR3 runs to 15 residues. The CDR3 nucleotides are TGTGCCAGCAGTTCATGGACAGGGGAGGGTTCACCCCTCCACTTT. Encoded protein: CASSSWTGEGSPLHF.

This chain uses TRBV30 with TRBJ2-7; 8 nucleotides agree with TRBD2. V shed 4 bases, J shed 6 bases, and the junction held 5 bases outside the gene matches. From germline, CDR1 is GTSNPN and CDR2 SVGIG (reference sequence). CDR3 length: 12 residues. CDR3 residues: CAWTGGAIEQYF. The CDR3 DNA reads as TGTGCCTGGACCGGGGGGGCGATCGAGCAGTACTTC.

The genes are TRBV18 and TRBJ1-4, with TRBD1 matching 10 bases. Trimming at V came to 6 bases and at J to 10 bases, leaving 11 bases not matched to a gene. This CDR3 has 15 residues. Germline values: CDR1 KGHSH, CDR2 LQKENI. CDR3 sequence: CASSEGTGAVGKLFF. The CDR3 nucleotides read TGTGCCAGCTCGGAGGGGACAGGGGCGGTTGGAAAACTGTTTTTT.

This chain links TRBV4-1 with TRBJ1-2, with TRBD1 matching 9 bases. This CDR3 is 16 amino acids long. The J segment lost 1 base and the V segment lost 4 bases, leaving 7 bases of the junction unmatched. CDR1 MGHRA and CDR2 YSYEKL come from the germline V gene. CDR3 sequence: CASSPQGAVDNYGYTF. The CDR3 bases are TGCGCCAGCAGCCCACAGGGGGCCGTTGATAACTATGGCTACACCTTC.

In this sample, this clone turned up once. CDR3: CSVEDLNEKLFF. DNA of the CDR3: TGCAGCGTTGAAGACCTTAATGAAAAACTGTTTTTT. V is TRBV29-1 and J is TRBJ1-4; D is ambiguous. The CDR3 is 12 amino acids. V lost 0 bases and J lost 4, with 3 bases in between. Per the germline V gene, CDR1 is SQVTM and CDR2 is ANQGSEA.

The rearrangement uses TRBV29-1 and TRBJ2-5; D gene uncertain. Germline CDR1 SQVTM, CDR2 ANQGSEA. The CDR3 has 12 residues. Trimming left V 4 bases short and J 7 bases short, with 13 bases between. The CDR3 here is CSVVIRAGTQYF. The CDR3 DNA is TGCAGCGTTGTCATCCGCGCCGGGACCCAGTACTTC.

The chain has TRBV2 and TRBJ1-2, with D possibly matching TRBD1 (5 bases). CDR3 size: 13 residues. Trimming pared 6 bases from V and 7 bases from J, leaving 15 bases between. CDR1 and CDR2 from the germline V gene are SNHLY and FYNNEI. CDR3 region: CASSPHKGFGYTF. DNA of the CDR3: TGTGCCAGCAGCCCCCACAAGGGGTTTGGCTACACCTTC. The full variable domain, in which reference TRBV2 and TRBJ1-2 provide the parts outside the CDR3, is EPEVTQTPSHQVTQMGQEVILRCVPISNHLYFYWYRQILGQKVEFLVSFYNNEISEKSEIFDDQFSVERPDGSNFTLKIRSTKLEDSAMYFCASSPHKGFGYTFGSGTRLTVV.

The V gene is TRBV9, the J gene TRBJ2-1, with D unresolved. The CDR3 length is 16 residues. The V and J ends lost 3 bases and 6 bases respectively, with 19 bases between them. Germline CDR1 reads SGDLS; CDR2 reads YYNGEE. In nucleotides, the CDR3 is TGTGCCAGCAGCGCCAACGCAGGCAGCCAAAGCAATGAGCAGTTCTTC. Residues: CASSANAGSQSNEQFF.

This chain uses TRBV6-9 with TRBJ1-1; D is uncertain. CDR3 length equals 12 residues. V was clipped by 3 bases and J by 4 bases, with 6 bases between them. Looked up from germline, CDR1 is MNHGY and CDR2 is SVAAGI. The CDR3 is CASSYVFTEAFF. CDR3 DNA: TGTGCCAGCAGTTACGTCTTCACTGAAGCTTTCTTT.

The chain couples TRBV12-3 or TRBV12-4 to TRBJ1-1; unclear D gene. V lost 3 bases and J 8 bases, leaving 7 bases between the germline ends. CDR3 length equals 11 residues. The CDR3 protein is CASSFGPEAFF. DNA of the CDR3: TGTGCCAGCAGTTTTGGCCCAGAAGCTTTCTTT.

This rearrangement joins TRBV30 to TRBJ2-7, with unresolved D. From germline, CDR1 is GTSNPN and CDR2 SVGIG (reference sequence). The CDR3 extends over 11 amino acids. Trimming cost V 5 bases and J 1 base, with 6 bases left between them. The CDR3 region is CAWGNSYEQYF. The CDR3 nucleotides read TGTGCCTGGGGTAATTCCTACGAGCAGTACTTC.

V gene TRBV6-1 combines with J gene TRBJ1-3, with no clear D. The CDR3 is 13 residues long. Germline V gene data show CDR1 as MNHNS and CDR2 as SASEGT. Between the trimmed V and J ends, which lost 5 bases and 0 bases, there was a span of 5 bases. This chain's CDR3 is CASSFSSGNTIYF. The CDR3 DNA sequence: TGTGCCAGCAGTTTCAGCTCTGGAAACACCATATATTTT.

The rearrangement links TRBV12-3 or TRBV12-4 to TRBJ2-5, with TRBD1 matching over 7 bases. The CDR3 extends over 13 amino acids. Trimming cost V 5 bases and J 4 bases; bases outside gene matches: 4. This CDR3 reads CASSIYRGETQYF. The DNA of the CDR3 is TGTGCCAGCAGTATCTACAGGGGAGAGACCCAGTACTTC.

The chain is built from TRBV30 and TRBJ1-4; tentative D call: TRBD1 (5 bases). Germline V gene data show CDR1 as GTSNPN and CDR2 as SVGIG (reference sequence). The CDR3 sequence is 14 residues long. V was pared by 3 bases and J by 8 bases, with 16 bases between. The CDR3 coding sequence is TGTGCCTGGAGACCGCGGGGGACGAACGAAAAACTGTTTTTT. Translation: CAWRPRGTNEKLFF.

The V and J genes are TRBV19 and TRBJ2-1; possibly TRBD2 for D (5 bases). Germline V gives CDR1 LNHDA, CDR2 SQIVND (reference sequence). The V gene lost 8 bases and the J gene lost 7 bases, with 18 bases spanning the gap. The CDR3 totals 14 residues. The CDR3 region has the DNA TGTGCCAGTCGAGGAGCACTGTCGGGGAATGAGCAGTTCTTC. This codes for CASRGALSGNEQFF.

The genes are TRBV4-1 and TRBJ1-1; TRBD1 matches at 10 bases. This CDR3 has 15 amino acids. Germline CDR1 is MGHRA and CDR2 is YSYEKL. With V trimmed by 3 bases and J by 6 bases, 7 bases remained unmatched. CDR3 residues: CASSQTGTGDAEAFF. The CDR3 region has the DNA TGCGCCAGCAGCCAGACCGGGACAGGGGATGCTGAAGCTTTCTTT.

The chain has TRBV6-1 and TRBJ1-6; D unclear. Deletions cut 3 bases from V and 5 bases from J, with 26 bases between. The CDR3 runs to 20 residues. Germline V CDR1 and CDR2: MNHNS, SASEGT. The CDR3 nucleotides are TGTGCCAGCAGTGATATCGTCCAGACTCTCGAAAGTTCCCATAATTCACCCCTCCACTTT. Amino acids: CASSDIVQTLESSHNSPLHF.

This chain links TRBV10-2 with TRBJ1-1, with a weak D call TRBD1 (6 bases). The CDR3 runs 12 residues. The V and J ends lost 10 bases and 5 bases respectively, with 14 bases between them. Germline assignment: CDR1 WSHSY and CDR2 SAAADI. CDR3 region: CATIQGETEAFF. CDR3 coding DNA: TGCGCCACCATACAGGGAGAGACTGAAGCTTTCTTT.

CDR3 nucleotides: TGTGCTAGTGGTGCGACAGGGCACCTGCCCACTGAAGCTTTCTTT. Protein sequence: CASGATGHLPTEAFF. The chain carries TRBV12-5 and TRBJ1-1, with TRBD1 matching over 7 bases. Germline-derived CDR1 and CDR2 are LGHNT and FRNRAP. The CDR3 loop spans 15 amino acids. The V segment lost 5 bases and the J segment 4 bases; nucleotides outside the gene matches: 10.

This chain uses TRBV3-1 (or the pseudogene TRBV3-2) with TRBJ1-6; 8 bases line up with TRBD1. The CDR3 totals 14 residues. With V trimmed by 7 bases and J by 10 bases, 9 bases remained unmatched. Germline V lookup: CDR1 LGHDT, CDR2 YNNKEL (reference sequence). The CDR3: CASKETGAKSPLHF. The DNA of the CDR3 is TGTGCCAGCAAGGAGACAGGGGCGAAATCACCCCTCCACTTT.

The CDR3 DNA reads TGCGCCAGCAGCCAAACTACTAGCGGGGCCCTCGGGGAGCAGTTCTTC. Translation: CASSQTTSGALGEQFF. V and J are TRBV5-1 and TRBJ2-1, with TRBD2 identical over 10 bases. V shed 4 bases and J 10 bases; nucleotides not matched to a gene: 14. Germline V gene data show CDR1 as SGHRS and CDR2 as YFSETQ. The CDR3 extends over 16 amino acids.

This chain connects TRBV19 to TRBJ1-6; D unresolved. The CDR3 is made up of 15 amino acids. Trimming took 1 base from V and 5 from J, leaving 9 bases between them. Germline CDR1 is LNHDA and CDR2 is SQIVND (reference sequence). CDR3 sequence: CASSIGGRDNSPLHF. CDR3 DNA sequence: TGTGCCAGTAGTATAGGCGGTCGCGATAATTCACCCCTCCACTTT.

The table lists this clone with a count of one. This chain connects TRBV19 to TRBJ1-6; D is ambiguous. The CDR3 runs to 13 residues. V gave up 7 bases and J gave up 10 bases, with 14 bases separating them. CDR1 LNHDA and CDR2 SQIVND come from the germline V gene (reference sequence). The CDR3 loop is CASTEEAYSPLHF. CDR3 coding DNA: TGTGCCAGTACCGAGGAGGCATACTCACCCCTCCACTTT.

The chain employs TRBV18 and TRBJ1-2, with D possibly matching TRBD1 (5 bases). The CDR3 spans 17 residues. Germline V gene data show CDR1 as KGHSH and CDR2 as LQKENI. The V end lost 0 bases, the J end lost 3 bases, and 17 bases lay between the germline ends. The CDR3 spells CASSPPKAGQGDYGYTF. CDR3 DNA: TGTGCCAGCTCACCACCAAAAGCCGGACAAGGGGACTATGGCTACACCTTC.